The 9 T cell receptor beta chains below all came from one sample that was sequenced in a study of T cells in localized non-small cell lung cancer. Clones were sequenced by immunoSEQ multiplex PCR, and TCRdb holds only the in-frame ones, with some missing. The table has about 40,000 clones, about 88% seen once. The sample in question was peripheral blood, obtained before any cancer treatment. Receptor source: a man aged 18-55 years with stage I lung adenocarcinoma.

V and J are TRBV30 and TRBJ1-3; D call uncertain. This CDR3 has 10 amino acids. Germline V gene lookup returns CDR1 GTSNPN and CDR2 SVGIG (reference sequence). CDR3 sequence reads: CALLGNTIYF. The CDR3 nucleotides are TGTGCTTTGCTTGGAAACACCATATATTTT.

This rearrangement joins TRBV7-2 to TRBJ1-5, with D possibly being TRBD1 (6 bases). Trimming took 5 bases from V and 6 from J, leaving 17 bases between them. The CDR3 runs 15 residues. Germline-derived CDR1 and CDR2 are SGHTA and FQGNSA. The CDR3 DNA reads TGTGCCAGCAGCCCCCAAAGGGGGGGCGGTCAGCCCCAGCATTTT. This encodes CASSPQRGGGQPQHF.

The CDR3 loop is CASSFGGGLSITFF. CDR3 sequence (DNA): TGTGCCAGCAGTTTTGGGGGAGGGCTTTCTATAACTTTCTTT. The V call is TRBV28, the J call TRBJ1-1, with TRBD1 as a possible D gene (5 bases). The CDR3 contains 14 residues. V lost 3 bases and J 12 bases, leaving 20 bases between the germline ends. Germline CDR1 and CDR2: MDHEN and SYDVKM. The complete variable domain, with remaining parts taken from reference TRBV28 and TRBJ1-1, reads DVKVTQSSRYLVKRTGEKVFLECVQDMDHENMFWYRQDPGLGLRLIYFSYDVKMKEKGDIPEGYSVSREKKERFSLILESASTNQTSMYLCASSFGGGLSITFFGQGTRLTVV.

The chain carries TRBV9 and TRBJ1-1; no clear D. The germline V gene has CDR1 SGDLS and CDR2 YYNGEE. This CDR3 region has 14 residues. V was cut by 0 bases and J by 1 base, with 7 bases left in between. The CDR3 sequence: CASSVGPENTEAFF. DNA of the CDR3: TGTGCCAGCAGCGTAGGTCCGGAGAACACTGAAGCTTTCTTT.

CDR3 DNA sequence: TGTGCCAGCAGCTTATCCGAGCTTAACACTGAAGCTTTCTTT. This gives the protein CASSLSELNTEAFF. The chain has TRBV7-8 and TRBJ1-1; D gene uncertain. Trimming left V 2 bases short and J 2 bases short, with 9 bases between. Germline-derived CDR1 and CDR2 are SGHVS and FQNEAQ. The length of the CDR3 is 14 residues.

This clone was seen more than once but under ten times. J is TRBJ2-3 and V is TRBV25-1; D is possibly TRBD1 (6 bases). The V gene lost 4 bases and the J gene lost 8 bases, with 13 bases spanning the gap. CDR3 length equals 13 residues. CDR1 and CDR2 from the germline V gene are MGHDK and SYGVNS. Here the CDR3 DNA reads TGTGCCAGCAGTGTGCAGGGGATGGGTACGCAGTATTTT. This sequence encodes CASSVQGMGTQYF.

This clone was counted a single time. The rearrangement links TRBV7-9 to TRBJ2-7, with unresolved D. Trimming shortened V by 1 base and J by 7 bases, and 14 bases separated the two germline ends. The length of the CDR3 is 14 residues. Germline V gene sequence: CDR1 SEHNR, CDR2 FQNEAQ (reference sequence). CDR3: CASSLVAELGEQYF. CDR3 bases: TGTGCCAGCAGCTTAGTAGCAGAATTGGGTGAGCAGTACTTC.

The V and J genes are TRBV9 and TRBJ1-1; D may be TRBD1 (5 bases). Trimming removed 0 bases from V and 0 bases from J, with 12 bases in between. The CDR3 is 16 residues long. Germline V lookup: CDR1 SGDLS, CDR2 YYNGEE. The CDR3 reads CASSVVVGGMNTEAFF. CDR3 bases: TGTGCCAGCAGCGTAGTGGTCGGGGGTATGAACACTGAAGCTTTCTTT.

The chain combines TRBV30 with TRBJ1-2, with D possibly TRBD1 on 5 matching bases. CDR3 length equals 14 residues. Deletions cut 2 bases from V and 5 bases from J, with 15 bases between. Germline-derived CDR1 and CDR2 are GTSNPN and SVGIG (reference sequence). DNA of the CDR3: TGTGCCTGGAGTCGAACGCTGAGGGGATATGGCTACACCTTC. It yields the protein CAWSRTLRGYGYTF.